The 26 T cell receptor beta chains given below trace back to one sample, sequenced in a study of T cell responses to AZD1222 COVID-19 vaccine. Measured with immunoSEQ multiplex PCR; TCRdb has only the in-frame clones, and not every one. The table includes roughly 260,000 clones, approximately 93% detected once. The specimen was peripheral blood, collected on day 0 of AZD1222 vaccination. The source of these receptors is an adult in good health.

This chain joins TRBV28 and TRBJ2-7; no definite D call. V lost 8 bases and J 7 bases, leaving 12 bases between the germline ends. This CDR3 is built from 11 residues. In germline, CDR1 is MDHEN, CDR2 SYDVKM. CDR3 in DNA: TGTGCCAGCGCTACCGGTGGGGAGCAGTACTTC. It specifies CASATGGEQYF.

CDR3 in amino acids: CASSVDEGVGKLFF. The CDR3 DNA follows: TGTGCCAGCAGCGTAGATGAGGGCGTGGGGAAACTGTTTTTT. The gene calls are TRBV9 and TRBJ1-4, with D hard to call. The germline gives CDR1 SGDLS, CDR2 YYNGEE. The ends were cut back, 0 bases at V and 11 bases at J, with 14 bases in the middle. The CDR3 contains 14 residues.

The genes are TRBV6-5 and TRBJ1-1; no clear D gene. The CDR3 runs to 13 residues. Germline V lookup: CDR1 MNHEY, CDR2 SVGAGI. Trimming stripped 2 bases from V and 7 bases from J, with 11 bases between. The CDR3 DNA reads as TGTGCCAGCAGTTACGGGTCCCCTTTTGAAGCTTTCTTT. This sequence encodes CASSYGSPFEAFF.

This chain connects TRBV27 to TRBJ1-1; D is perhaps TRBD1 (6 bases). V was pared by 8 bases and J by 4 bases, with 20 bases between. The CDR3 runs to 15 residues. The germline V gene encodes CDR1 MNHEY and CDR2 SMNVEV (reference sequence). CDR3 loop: CASRPMPQGPTEAFF. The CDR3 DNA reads TGTGCCAGCCGTCCGATGCCACAGGGACCCACTGAAGCTTTCTTT.

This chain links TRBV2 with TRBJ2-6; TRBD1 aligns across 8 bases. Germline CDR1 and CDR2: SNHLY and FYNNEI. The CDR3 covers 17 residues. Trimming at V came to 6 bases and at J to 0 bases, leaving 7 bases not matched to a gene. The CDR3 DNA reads TGTGCCAGCAGGAGGACAGGGCTGAGCTCTGGGGCCAACGTCCTGACTTTC. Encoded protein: CASRRTGLSSGANVLTF. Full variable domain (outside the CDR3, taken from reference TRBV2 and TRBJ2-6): EPEVTQTPSHQVTQMGQEVILRCVPISNHLYFYWYRQILGQKVEFLVSFYNNEISEKSEIFDDQFSVERPDGSNFTLKIRSTKLEDSAMYFCASRRTGLSSGANVLTFGAGSRLTVL.

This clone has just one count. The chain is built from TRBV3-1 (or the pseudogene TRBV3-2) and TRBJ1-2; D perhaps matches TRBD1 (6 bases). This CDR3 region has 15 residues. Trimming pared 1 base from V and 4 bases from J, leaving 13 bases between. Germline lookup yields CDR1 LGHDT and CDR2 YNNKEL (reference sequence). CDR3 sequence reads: CASSQGGGAVYGYTF. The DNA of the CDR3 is TGTGCCAGCAGCCAAGGAGGGGGGGCGGTCTATGGCTACACCTTC.

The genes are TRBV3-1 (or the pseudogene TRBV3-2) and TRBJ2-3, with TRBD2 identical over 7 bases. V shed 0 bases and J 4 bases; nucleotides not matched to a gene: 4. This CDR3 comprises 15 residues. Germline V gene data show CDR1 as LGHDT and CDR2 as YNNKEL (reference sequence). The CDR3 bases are TGTGCCAGCAGCCAAGATGGCGGGGGTGCAGATACGCAGTATTTT. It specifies CASSQDGGGADTQYF.

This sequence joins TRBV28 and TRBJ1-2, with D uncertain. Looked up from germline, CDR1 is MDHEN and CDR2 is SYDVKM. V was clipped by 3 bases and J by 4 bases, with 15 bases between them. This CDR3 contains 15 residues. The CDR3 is CASSFPLGAGYGYTF. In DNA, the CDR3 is TGTGCCAGCAGTTTCCCGTTGGGAGCAGGCTATGGCTACACCTTC.

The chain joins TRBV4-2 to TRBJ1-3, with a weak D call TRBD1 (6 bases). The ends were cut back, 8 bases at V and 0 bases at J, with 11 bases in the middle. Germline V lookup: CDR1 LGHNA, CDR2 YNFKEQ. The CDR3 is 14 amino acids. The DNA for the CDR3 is TGTGCCAGCGGCAGGGGCTCCTCTGGAAACACCATATATTTT. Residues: CASGRGSSGNTIYF.

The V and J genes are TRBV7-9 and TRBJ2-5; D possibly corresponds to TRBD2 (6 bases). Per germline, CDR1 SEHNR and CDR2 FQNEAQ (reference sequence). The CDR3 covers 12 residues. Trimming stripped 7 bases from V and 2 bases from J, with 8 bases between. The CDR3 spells CASKRAQETQYF. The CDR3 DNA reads TGTGCCAGCAAGCGGGCGCAAGAGACCCAGTACTTC.

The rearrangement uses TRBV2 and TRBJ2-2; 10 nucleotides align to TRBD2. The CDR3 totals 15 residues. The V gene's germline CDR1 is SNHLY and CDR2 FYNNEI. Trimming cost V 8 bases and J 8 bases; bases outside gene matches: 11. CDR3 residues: CASLLAGRSLGELFF. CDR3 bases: TGTGCCAGCTTACTAGCGGGAAGGTCCCTTGGGGAGCTGTTTTTT.

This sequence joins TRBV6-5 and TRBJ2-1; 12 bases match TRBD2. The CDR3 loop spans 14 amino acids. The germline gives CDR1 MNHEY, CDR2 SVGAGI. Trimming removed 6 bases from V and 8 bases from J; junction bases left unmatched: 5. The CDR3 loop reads CASRTGLAGHEQFF. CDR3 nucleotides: TGTGCCAGCAGAACCGGACTAGCGGGACATGAGCAGTTCTTC.

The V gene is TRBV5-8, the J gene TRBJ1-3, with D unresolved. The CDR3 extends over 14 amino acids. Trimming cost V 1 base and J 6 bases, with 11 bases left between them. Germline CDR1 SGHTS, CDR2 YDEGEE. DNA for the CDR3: TGTGCCAGCAGCTTGCAAGGTGGAAAAAACACCATATATTTT. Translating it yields CASSLQGGKNTIYF.

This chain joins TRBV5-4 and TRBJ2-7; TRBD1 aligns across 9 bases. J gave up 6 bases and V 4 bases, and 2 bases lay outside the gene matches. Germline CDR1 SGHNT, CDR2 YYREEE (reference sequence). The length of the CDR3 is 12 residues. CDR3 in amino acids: CASSPDRGEQYF. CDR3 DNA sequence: TGTGCCAGCAGCCCGGACAGGGGCGAGCAGTACTTC.

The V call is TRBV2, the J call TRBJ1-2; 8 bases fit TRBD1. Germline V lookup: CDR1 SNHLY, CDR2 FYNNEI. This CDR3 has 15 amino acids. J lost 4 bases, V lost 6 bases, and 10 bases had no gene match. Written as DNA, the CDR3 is TGTGCCAGCAGGCCGACAGGGGACCTATTCTATGGCTACACCTTC. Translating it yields CASRPTGDLFYGYTF.

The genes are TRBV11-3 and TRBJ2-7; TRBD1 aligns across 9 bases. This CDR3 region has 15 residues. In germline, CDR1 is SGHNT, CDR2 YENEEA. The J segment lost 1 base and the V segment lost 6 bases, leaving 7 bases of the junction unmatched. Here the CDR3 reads CASSLGQGRSYEQYF. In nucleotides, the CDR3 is TGTGCCAGCAGTCTGGGACAGGGCAGGTCCTACGAGCAGTACTTC.

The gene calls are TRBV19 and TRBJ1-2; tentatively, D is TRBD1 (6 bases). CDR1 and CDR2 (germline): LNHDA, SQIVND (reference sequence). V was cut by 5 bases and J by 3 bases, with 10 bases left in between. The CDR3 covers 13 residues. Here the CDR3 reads CASSQGLYYGYTF. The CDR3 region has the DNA TGTGCCAGTAGTCAGGGGCTCTACTATGGCTACACCTTC.

CDR3 coding DNA: TGCGCCAGCAGCCAAGACCCAAGGAATGAGCAGTACTTC. Its protein is CASSQDPRNEQYF. The rearrangement uses TRBV4-3 and TRBJ2-7; D is unresolved. The length of the CDR3 is 13 residues. Per germline, CDR1 LGHNA and CDR2 YSLEER. Trimming shortened V by 0 bases and J by 7 bases, and 10 bases separated the two germline ends.

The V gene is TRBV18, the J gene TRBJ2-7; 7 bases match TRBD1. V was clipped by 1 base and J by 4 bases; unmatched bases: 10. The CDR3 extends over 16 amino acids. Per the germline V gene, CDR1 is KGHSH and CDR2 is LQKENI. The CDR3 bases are TGTGCCAGCTCACCACTACCGGGACAGCGACGGTACGAGCAGTACTTC. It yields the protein CASSPLPGQRRYEQYF.

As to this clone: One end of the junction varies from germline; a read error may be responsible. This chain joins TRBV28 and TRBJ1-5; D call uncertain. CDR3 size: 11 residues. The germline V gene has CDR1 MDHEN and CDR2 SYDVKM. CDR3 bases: TGTGCCAGCACCTCGGTCCGGTTTCTAGCTTTT. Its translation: CASTSVRFLAF.

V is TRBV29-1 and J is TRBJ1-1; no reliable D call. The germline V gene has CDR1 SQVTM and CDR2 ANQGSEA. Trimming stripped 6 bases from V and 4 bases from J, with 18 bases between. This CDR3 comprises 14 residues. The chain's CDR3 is CSVAKGQVGTEAFF. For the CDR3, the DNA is TGCAGCGTAGCCAAGGGTCAGGTGGGCACTGAAGCTTTCTTT.

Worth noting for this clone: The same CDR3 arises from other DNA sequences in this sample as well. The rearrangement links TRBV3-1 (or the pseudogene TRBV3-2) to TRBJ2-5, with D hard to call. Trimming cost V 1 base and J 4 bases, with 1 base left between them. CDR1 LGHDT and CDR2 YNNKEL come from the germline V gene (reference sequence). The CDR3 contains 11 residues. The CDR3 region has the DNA TGTGCCAGCAGCCAAGTAGAGACCCAGTACTTC. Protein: CASSQVETQYF.

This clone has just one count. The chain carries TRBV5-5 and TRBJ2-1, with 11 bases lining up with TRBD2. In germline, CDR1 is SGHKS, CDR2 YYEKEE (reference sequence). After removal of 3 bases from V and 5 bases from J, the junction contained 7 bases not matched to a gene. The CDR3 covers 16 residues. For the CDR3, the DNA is TGTGCCAGCAGCTGGAATAGCGGGAGGGCCCACAATGAGCAGTTCTTC. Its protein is CASSWNSGRAHNEQFF.

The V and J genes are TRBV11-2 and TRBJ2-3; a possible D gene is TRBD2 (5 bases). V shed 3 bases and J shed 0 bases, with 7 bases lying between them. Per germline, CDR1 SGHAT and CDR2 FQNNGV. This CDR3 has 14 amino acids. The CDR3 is CASSFSGSTDTQYF. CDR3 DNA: TGTGCCAGCAGCTTTTCGGGAAGCACAGATACGCAGTATTTT.

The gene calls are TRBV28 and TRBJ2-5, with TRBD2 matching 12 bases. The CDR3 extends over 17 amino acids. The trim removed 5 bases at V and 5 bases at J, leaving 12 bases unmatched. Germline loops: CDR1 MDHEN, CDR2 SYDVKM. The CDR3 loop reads CASSPQGLAGGGETQYF. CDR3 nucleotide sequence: TGTGCCAGCAGTCCTCAGGGACTAGCGGGTGGGGGGGAGACCCAGTACTTC.

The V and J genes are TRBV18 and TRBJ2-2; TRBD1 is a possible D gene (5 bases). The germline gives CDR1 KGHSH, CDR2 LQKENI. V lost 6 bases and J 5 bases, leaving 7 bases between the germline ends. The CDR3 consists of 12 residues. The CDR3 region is CASSRVTGELFF. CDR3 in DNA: TGTGCCAGCTCCAGGGTAACCGGGGAGCTGTTTTTT.